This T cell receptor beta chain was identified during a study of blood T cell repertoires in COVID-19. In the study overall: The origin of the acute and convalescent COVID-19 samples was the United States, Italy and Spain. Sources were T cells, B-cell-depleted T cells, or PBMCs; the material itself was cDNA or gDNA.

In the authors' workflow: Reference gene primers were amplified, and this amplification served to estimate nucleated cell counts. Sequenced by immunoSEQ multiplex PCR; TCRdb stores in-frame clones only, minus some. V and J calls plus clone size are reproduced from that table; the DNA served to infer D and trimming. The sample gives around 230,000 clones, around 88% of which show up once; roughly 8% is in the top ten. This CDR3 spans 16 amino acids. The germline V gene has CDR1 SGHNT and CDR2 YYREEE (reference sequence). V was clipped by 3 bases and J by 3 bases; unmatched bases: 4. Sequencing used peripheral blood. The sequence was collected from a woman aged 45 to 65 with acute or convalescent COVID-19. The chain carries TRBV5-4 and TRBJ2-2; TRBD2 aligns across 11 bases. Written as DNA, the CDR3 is TGTGCCAGCAGCTCCCCGGGACTAGCGGACACCGGGGAGCTGTTTTTT. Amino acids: CASSSPGLADTGELFF.